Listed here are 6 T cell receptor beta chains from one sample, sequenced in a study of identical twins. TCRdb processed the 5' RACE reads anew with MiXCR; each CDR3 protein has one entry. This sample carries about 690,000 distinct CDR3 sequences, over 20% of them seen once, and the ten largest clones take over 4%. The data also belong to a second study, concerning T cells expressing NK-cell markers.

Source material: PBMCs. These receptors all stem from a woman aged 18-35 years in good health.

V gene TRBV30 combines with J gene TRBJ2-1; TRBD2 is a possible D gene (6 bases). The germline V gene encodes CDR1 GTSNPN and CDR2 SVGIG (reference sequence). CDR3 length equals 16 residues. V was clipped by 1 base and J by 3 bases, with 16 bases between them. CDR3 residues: CAWSDPLASVYNEQFF. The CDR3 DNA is TGTGCCTGGAGTGACCCCCTAGCGTCCGTCTACAATGAGCAGTTCTTC.

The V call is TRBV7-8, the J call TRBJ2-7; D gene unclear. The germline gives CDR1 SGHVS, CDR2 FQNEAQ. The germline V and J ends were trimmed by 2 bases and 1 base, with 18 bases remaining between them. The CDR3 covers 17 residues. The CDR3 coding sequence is TGTGCCAGCAGCTTATTTGGTGCAGGCCCGCTTTCCTACGAGCAGTACTTC. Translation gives CASSLFGAGPLSYEQYF.

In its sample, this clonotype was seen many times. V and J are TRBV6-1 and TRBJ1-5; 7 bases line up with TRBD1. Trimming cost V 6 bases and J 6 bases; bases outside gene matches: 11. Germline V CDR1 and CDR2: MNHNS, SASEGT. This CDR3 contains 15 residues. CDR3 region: CASSPGRAGGQPQHF. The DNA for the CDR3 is TGTGCCAGCAGCCCCGGCAGGGCAGGGGGTCAGCCCCAGCATTTT.

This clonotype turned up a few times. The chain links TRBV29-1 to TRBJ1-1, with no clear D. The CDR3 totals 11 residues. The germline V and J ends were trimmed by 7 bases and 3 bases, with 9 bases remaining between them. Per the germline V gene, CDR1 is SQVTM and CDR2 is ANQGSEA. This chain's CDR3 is CSGAGDTEAFF. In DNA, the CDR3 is TGCAGCGGAGCCGGGGACACTGAAGCTTTCTTT.

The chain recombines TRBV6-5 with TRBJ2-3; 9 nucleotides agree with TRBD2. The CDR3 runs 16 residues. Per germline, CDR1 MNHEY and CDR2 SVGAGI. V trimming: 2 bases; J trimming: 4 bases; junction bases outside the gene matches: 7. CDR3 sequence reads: CASSYGGGRGSDTQYF. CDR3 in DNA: TGTGCCAGCAGTTACGGCGGCGGGAGGGGATCAGATACGCAGTATTTT.

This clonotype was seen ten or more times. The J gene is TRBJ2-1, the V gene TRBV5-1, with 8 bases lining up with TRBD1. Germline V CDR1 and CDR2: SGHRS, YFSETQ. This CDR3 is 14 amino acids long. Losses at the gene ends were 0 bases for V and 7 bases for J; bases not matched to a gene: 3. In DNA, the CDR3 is TGCGCCAGCAGCTTGGGACAGGGGTGGAATGAGCAGTTCTTC. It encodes CASSLGQGWNEQFF. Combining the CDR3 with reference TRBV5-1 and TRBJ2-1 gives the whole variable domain KAGVTQTPRYLIKTRGQQVTLSCSPISGHRSVSWYQQTPGQGLQFLFEYFSETQRNKGNFPGRFSGRQFSNSRSEMNVSTLELGDSALYLCASSLGQGWNEQFFGPGTRLTVL.